This T cell receptor beta chain was sequenced for a study of regulatory T cells in long-lasting Graves disease. As for the study in general: With positive TSH receptor antibodies and over 5 years of antithyroid drugs, Graves' disease was considered persistent.

As for time point: persistent/refractory GD, antithyroid drugs over 5 years with positive TRAb. RNA isolated from PBMCs was used to make the TCR library. The CDR3 spans 14 residues. V shed 7 bases and J shed 8 bases, with 17 bases lying between them. CDR1 is LNHDA, CDR2 SQIVND, per germline (reference sequence). For TCR beta, libraries came from iRepertoire HTBI primers and Arm-PCR of CDR3 regions. Original analysis: Across samples, around 60 TRBV and some 14 TRBJ segments were found. TCRdb processed the multiplex PCR reads anew with MiXCR; each CDR3 protein has one entry. TCRdb, not the original authors, processed these V and J calls. The sample comprises some 370,000 distinct CDR3 sequences, roughly 24% of which are singletons, and 25% to 35% rests with the top ten. Notes on this clonotype: Its antigen is currently unknown.

Whole-study results and caveats: For persistent Graves' patients, TCR diversity was lower than for newly diagnosed ones. TRBV28, TRBJ1-2 and TRBJ2-5 were favored in persistent disease.

This chain joins TRBV19 and TRBJ1-4, with D tentatively TRBD1 (6 bases). The sequencing here drew on peripheral blood mononuclear cells (PBMCs), taken when the disease was refractory, from a patient treated with antithyroid drugs. The sequence was obtained from a middle-aged woman with Graves disease. The CDR3 nucleotides are TGTGCCAGTACCATCGGGGGCGTACGCGAAAAACTGTTTTTT. It translates to CASTIGGVREKLFF. Filled out from reference TRBV19 and TRBJ1-4, the complete variable domain reads DGGITQSPKYLFRKEGQNVTLSCEQNLNHDAMYWYRQDPGQGLRLIYYSQIVNDFQKGDIAEGYSVSREKKESFPLTVTSAQKNPTAFYLCASTIGGVREKLFFGSGTQLSVL.